The 21 T cell receptor beta chains presented below share a single source sample, sequenced in a study of PD-L1 blockade in urothelial cancer. Profiling relied on immunoSEQ multiplex PCR, and the TCRdb table lists in-frame clones only, not all of them. The sample has under 45,000 clones, 82% seen once; the top ten hold 18%. Sample: PBMCs, taken around atezolizumab (anti-PD-L1) treatment. These TCRs come from a man between 60 and 75 years old with urothelial cancer.

V gene TRBV6-1 combines with J gene TRBJ2-2; D might be TRBD1 (6 bases). The CDR3 runs to 16 residues. Germline V gene lookup returns CDR1 MNHNS and CDR2 SASEGT. Trimming removed 1 base from V and 0 bases from J, with 9 bases in between. CDR3 in DNA: TGTGCCAGCAGTGAAGTGGCAGGGGCGAACACCGGGGAGCTGTTTTTT. Translated, it gives CASSEVAGANTGELFF.

The chain uses TRBV6-5 and TRBJ2-7, with TRBD1 matching over 10 bases. From germline, CDR1 is MNHEY and CDR2 SVGAGI. The V and J ends lost 7 bases and 3 bases, in that order; junction bases with no gene match: 9. There are 15 residues in the CDR3. The CDR3: CASKAGTGEGYEQYF. CDR3 nucleotide sequence: TGTGCCAGCAAAGCCGGGACAGGGGAGGGCTACGAGCAGTACTTC.

The chain couples TRBV28 to TRBJ2-7, with 11 bases lining up with TRBD1. This CDR3 contains 16 residues. Losses at the gene ends were 5 bases for V and 5 bases for J; bases not matched to a gene: 11. Per the germline V gene, CDR1 is MDHEN and CDR2 is SYDVKM. As DNA, the CDR3 is TGTGCCAGCAGTCCACAGAGGGACAGGGGGTTTCACGAGCAGTACTTC. Protein product: CASSPQRDRGFHEQYF.

In its sample, this clone was seen once. The chain recombines TRBV9 with TRBJ2-3, with a possible D match to TRBD2 (7 bases). This CDR3 region has 17 residues. Trimming left V 4 bases short and J 3 bases short, with 21 bases between. Germline loops: CDR1 SGDLS, CDR2 YYNGEE. The CDR3 loop reads CASSPKGGGGWTDTQYF. CDR3 nucleotides: TGTGCCAGCAGCCCCAAAGGGGGGGGAGGCTGGACAGATACGCAGTATTTT.

The rearrangement links TRBV11-2 to TRBJ2-1; D is perhaps TRBD2 (5 bases). Trimming left V 0 bases short and J 1 base short, with 16 bases between. The CDR3 runs 18 residues. Germline V gene lookup returns CDR1 SGHAT and CDR2 FQNNGV. Written as DNA, the CDR3 is TGTGCCAGCAGCTTAGAGATGACGGACTGGAGGTCCTACAATGAGCAGTTCTTC. It specifies CASSLEMTDWRSYNEQFF.

This chain uses TRBV7-9 with TRBJ2-6; a possible D gene is TRBD2 (6 bases). Looked up from germline, CDR1 is SEHNR and CDR2 is FQNEAQ (reference sequence). Trimming pared 4 bases from V and 2 bases from J, leaving 18 bases between. The CDR3 is made up of 18 amino acids. CDR3 nucleotides: TGTGCCAGCAGCTCCACTTGGAGGGGCGCGACTGGGGCCAACGTCCTGACTTTC. Protein sequence: CASSSTWRGATGANVLTF.

The chain has TRBV27 and TRBJ2-7; 8 bases map to TRBD2. The V gene end was trimmed by 1 base and the J gene end by 3 bases; junction bases not matched to a gene: 5. Germline V gene data show CDR1 as MNHEY and CDR2 as SMNVEV (reference sequence). CDR3 length: 15 residues. The CDR3 sequence: CASSLYAGGIYEQYF. CDR3 nucleotide sequence: TGTGCCAGCAGTTTATATGCGGGGGGAATCTACGAGCAGTACTTC.

This chain joins TRBV19 and TRBJ2-2; a weak D match, TRBD1 (6 bases). The CDR3 is 15 residues long. V lost 5 bases and J 3 bases, leaving 13 bases between the germline ends. Germline V gene data show CDR1 as LNHDA and CDR2 as SQIVND (reference sequence). CDR3: CASSARDKDTGELFF. DNA for the CDR3: TGTGCCAGTAGTGCCCGGGACAAGGACACCGGGGAGCTGTTTTTT. The full variable domain, its missing parts supplied by reference TRBV19 and TRBJ2-2, is DGGITQSPKYLFRKEGQNVTLSCEQNLNHDAMYWYRQDPGQGLRLIYYSQIVNDFQKGDIAEGYSVSREKKESFPLTVTSAQKNPTAFYLCASSARDKDTGELFFGEGSRLTVL.

V and J are TRBV19 and TRBJ1-4; D not resolved. Germline CDR1 LNHDA, CDR2 SQIVND (reference sequence). This CDR3 has 16 residues. V lost 5 bases to trimming and J lost 8 bases, with 21 bases between them. The CDR3 loop reads CASSSTPDSSGEKLFF. The CDR3 DNA is TGTGCCAGTAGTTCCACCCCCGACTCCTCGGGGGAAAAACTGTTTTTT.

The chain couples TRBV20-1 to TRBJ2-7; D gene ambiguous. In germline, CDR1 is DFQATT, CDR2 SNEGSKA (reference sequence). The length of the CDR3 is 10 residues. V was pared by 6 bases and J by 3 bases, with 6 bases between. Here the CDR3 DNA reads TGCAGTGCCCAGAACTACGAGCAGTACTTC. Its translation: CSAQNYEQYF.

This clone was seen only a few times. The CDR3 sequence: CASSLPGTGDTEAFF. In DNA, the CDR3 is TGTGCCAGCAGTTTACCCGGGACAGGGGACACTGAAGCTTTCTTT. The genes are TRBV28 and TRBJ1-1; 10 bases map to TRBD1. This CDR3 has 15 residues. Germline CDR1 MDHEN, CDR2 SYDVKM. V was pared by 2 bases and J by 3 bases, with 3 bases of the junction left unmatched.

The V gene is TRBV28, the J gene TRBJ2-7; 9 bases line up with TRBD1. V shed 6 bases, J shed 5 bases, and the junction held 8 bases outside the gene matches. Germline CDR1 and CDR2: MDHEN and SYDVKM. This CDR3 contains 14 residues. This chain's CDR3 is CASRPGQGENEQYF. In DNA form, the CDR3 reads TGTGCCAGCAGACCGGGACAGGGAGAGAACGAGCAGTACTTC.

The V and J genes are TRBV4-1 and TRBJ1-3; a possible D gene is TRBD1 (6 bases). This CDR3 spans 14 amino acids. CDR1 and CDR2 (germline): MGHRA, YSYEKL. The ends were cut back, 5 bases at V and 0 bases at J, with 8 bases in the middle. For the CDR3, the DNA is TGCGCCAGCAGCAAACAGGGCTCTGGAAACACCATATATTTT. Protein sequence: CASSKQGSGNTIYF.

J is TRBJ2-1 and V is TRBV27, with D perhaps TRBD2 (6 bases). The V end lost 0 bases, the J end lost 9 bases, and 24 bases lay between the germline ends. The V gene's germline CDR1 is MNHEY and CDR2 SMNVEV (reference sequence). The CDR3 loop spans 18 amino acids. CDR3 amino acids: CASSLSTRWRGPQGEQFF. CDR3 sequence (DNA): TGTGCCAGCAGTTTATCGACTAGATGGAGGGGACCCCAGGGTGAGCAGTTCTTC.

The chain has TRBV28 and TRBJ2-1; D not resolved. This CDR3 is 17 amino acids long. V was trimmed by 10 bases and J by 1 base, leaving 23 bases between them. CDR1 MDHEN and CDR2 SYDVKM come from the germline V gene. The CDR3 spells CATLPPAWAESYNEQFF. The CDR3 DNA sequence: TGTGCCACCTTACCCCCTGCCTGGGCAGAGTCCTACAATGAGCAGTTCTTC.

Here the CDR3 DNA reads TGTGCCAGCAGCCGGAGGACAGGCCTGAACACTGAAGCTTTCTTT. As protein: CASSRRTGLNTEAFF. This sequence joins TRBV7-9 and TRBJ1-1; 7 bases are a match to TRBD1. The CDR3 covers 15 residues. The germline V gene encodes CDR1 SEHNR and CDR2 FQNEAQ (reference sequence). V gave up 5 bases and J gave up 0 bases; unmatched junction bases: 6.

CDR3 in amino acids: CAWSASRDSTDTQYF. Written as DNA, the CDR3 is TGTGCCTGGAGCGCCTCGAGGGATAGCACAGATACGCAGTATTTT. The chain has TRBV30 and TRBJ2-3; tentatively, D is TRBD2 (5 bases). V was cut by 3 bases and J by 0 bases, with 13 bases left in between. CDR3 length: 15 amino acids. CDR1 and CDR2 (germline): GTSNPN, SVGIG (reference sequence).

This clone has a single count. This chain uses TRBV6-1 with TRBJ1-3, with 9 nucleotides matching TRBD1. Trimming at V came to 6 bases and at J to 2 bases, leaving 8 bases not matched to a gene. The CDR3 has 16 amino acids. Germline V lookup: CDR1 MNHNS, CDR2 SASEGT. CDR3 coding DNA: TGTGCCAGCAGCGAACACAGGGGGCTGCCTGGAAACACCATATATTTT. It yields the protein CASSEHRGLPGNTIYF.

There are a few counts of this clone. The rearrangement joins TRBV28 to TRBJ1-2; 7 nucleotides match TRBD1. The CDR3 sequence is 15 residues long. Germline CDR1 MDHEN, CDR2 SYDVKM. Trimming at V came to 3 bases and at J to 5 bases, leaving 9 bases not matched to a gene. CDR3 nucleotide sequence: TGTGCCAGCAGTTTCACTGGGGGCAGGGGGTATGGCTACACCTTC. It encodes CASSFTGGRGYGYTF.

There are a few counts of this clone. This sequence joins TRBV6-5 and TRBJ1-2; 9 bases fit TRBD1. Trimming cost V 6 bases and J 4 bases; bases outside gene matches: 9. The length of the CDR3 is 15 residues. Germline CDR1 MNHEY, CDR2 SVGAGI. CDR3 residues: CASSSHRGQSYGYTF. DNA of the CDR3: TGTGCCAGCAGCTCACACAGGGGGCAGAGCTATGGCTACACCTTC.

J is TRBJ2-3 and V is TRBV6-5, with D possibly matching TRBD1 (6 bases). This CDR3 comprises 14 residues. The germline V gene has CDR1 MNHEY and CDR2 SVGAGI. V was shortened by 2 bases and J by 2 bases, with 8 bases between the two germline ends. The CDR3 sequence: CASSYGGLTDTQYF. CDR3 DNA: TGTGCCAGCAGTTACGGGGGCCTCACAGATACGCAGTATTTT.